This TCR beta chain was recorded in a study of cytomegalovirus exposure and HLA in healthy donors. Study-level points and caveats: A later analysis found that most CMV-associated TCR beta chains appeared HLA-restricted.

As for this clone: The antigen remains unidentified. The junction does not match germline at one end; this may be a read error.

The PCR ran on 60 Vbeta and 13 Jbeta primers. Measured with immunoSEQ multiplex PCR; TCRdb has only the in-frame clones, and not every one. The sample consists of some 130,000 clones, about four fifths of them appearing once. This CDR3 is 13 amino acids long. Germline CDR1 SEHNR, CDR2 FQNEAQ (reference sequence). The clonotype was recovered from a man aged 25-45 years in good health. This chain uses TRBV7-9 with TRBJ1-1; D not resolved. The specimen was PBMCs. CDR3 nucleotide sequence: TGTTCCAGCAGTCCTCGCGGGGACACTGAAGCTTTCTTT. It is translated as CSSSPRGDTEAFF.